Sequencing of this T cell receptor (beta chain) was carried out in a study of vaccination effects on CD4 cells after COVID-19. Study summary: The vaccine given was either BNT162b2 or mRNA-1273, in two doses.

CDR1 and CDR2 from the germline V gene are SGDLS and YYNGEE. The CDR3 sequence is 13 residues long. The V end was cut by 0 bases, the J end by 5 bases, with 8 bases between. The table came from immunoSEQ multiplex PCR; TCRdb's copy has only in-frame clones and leaves some out. The sample includes under 9,000 clones, under 85% seen only once; the top ten take roughly 13%. To note about this clone: The antigen is unknown.

With the ViraFEST assay, the study expanded antigen-specific CD4+ T cells using viral peptide pools, then sequenced them. Following 10 days of culture, CD4+ T cells were isolated. This specimen consisted of CD4+ T cells from PBMCs cultured with HCoV-229E spike peptides, obtained before COVID-19 vaccination. The chain uses TRBV9 and TRBJ2-5; D is unclear. The sequence was collected from a human donor who received a COVID-19 vaccine. CDR3 region: CASSVGTSETQYF. In DNA form, the CDR3 reads TGTGCCAGCAGCGTAGGGACGAGCGAGACCCAGTACTTC.